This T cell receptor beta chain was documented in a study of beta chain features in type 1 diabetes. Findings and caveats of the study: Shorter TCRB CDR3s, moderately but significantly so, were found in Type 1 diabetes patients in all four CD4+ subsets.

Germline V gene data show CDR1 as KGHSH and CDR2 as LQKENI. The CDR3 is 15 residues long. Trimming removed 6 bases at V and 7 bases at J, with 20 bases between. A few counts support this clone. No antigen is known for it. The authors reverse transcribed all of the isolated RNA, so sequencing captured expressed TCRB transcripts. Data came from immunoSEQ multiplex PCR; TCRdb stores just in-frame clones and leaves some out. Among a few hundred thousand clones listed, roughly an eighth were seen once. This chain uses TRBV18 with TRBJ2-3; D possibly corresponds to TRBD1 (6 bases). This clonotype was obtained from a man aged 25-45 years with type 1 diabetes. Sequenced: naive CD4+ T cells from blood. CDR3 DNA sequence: TGTGCCAGCTCCAACCACCCAGGGGCGGACAATACGCAGTATTTT. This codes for CASSNHPGADNTQYF.